These 19 T cell receptor beta chains originate from one sample sequenced in a study of blood T cell repertoires in COVID-19 (dated by TCRdb to about 2020). The library was prepared using the immunoSEQ multiplex PCR assay. As stored in TCRdb, this immuneACCESS dataset retains in-frame rearrangements with V and J assigned. A fraction of the clones does not appear; measured against another copy, unresolved V genes explain less than half of the discrepancy, and the remainder lacks a known reason. For this sample the table gives a few hundred thousand clones, of which under 90% were detected only once. The top ten hold about 2% of the sample. The source material was peripheral blood. These receptors were taken from a woman aged 25 to 39 with COVID-19, enrolled during active disease.

V gene TRBV28 combines with J gene TRBJ1-6; D gene unclear. Trimming removed 7 bases from V and 7 bases from J, with 8 bases in between. Germline V CDR1 and CDR2: MDHEN, SYDVKM. The CDR3 is 12 amino acids. For the CDR3, the DNA is TGTGCCAGCACCACCCGGAATTCACCCCTCCACTTT. It translates to CASTTRNSPLHF.

The CDR3 nucleotides read TGTGCCAGCAGTTCTTCAGGGGGCTGGAGGTACGAGCAGTACGTC. Its protein is CASSSSGGWRYEQYV. V and J are TRBV28 and TRBJ2-7, with 8 bases identical to TRBD1. Losses at the gene ends were 4 bases for V and 4 bases for J; bases not matched to a gene: 9. Germline V gives CDR1 MDHEN, CDR2 SYDVKM. This CDR3 comprises 15 residues.

This clone was counted a single time. The chain joins TRBV29-1 to TRBJ2-1; 11 nucleotides match TRBD2. This CDR3 region has 16 residues. The V gene end was trimmed by 6 bases and the J gene end by 9 bases; junction bases not matched to a gene: 16. The germline V gene has CDR1 SQVTM and CDR2 ANQGSEA. The CDR3 loop is CSVFSGGAFTSIEQFF. CDR3 nucleotide sequence: TGCAGCGTGTTTAGCGGGGGGGCCTTTACGTCTATTGAGCAGTTCTTC.

Of note for this clone: This sample also contains other DNA sequences that code for the same CDR3. V is TRBV30 and J is TRBJ2-3, with D unclear. This CDR3 contains 11 residues. V was shortened by 5 bases and J by 2 bases, with 5 bases between the two germline ends. CDR1 is GTSNPN and CDR2 is SVGIG in the germline V gene (reference sequence). CDR3 loop: CAWGHTDTQYF. For the CDR3, the DNA is TGTGCCTGGGGTCACACAGATACGCAGTATTTT.

The rearrangement links TRBV7-8 to TRBJ1-2; D call uncertain. Germline V gene sequence: CDR1 SGHVS, CDR2 FQNEAQ. Trimming removed 1 base at V and 4 bases at J, with 10 bases between. CDR3 length equals 14 residues. The CDR3 here is CASSLGGRVYGYTF. In DNA form, the CDR3 reads TGTGCCAGCAGCTTAGGAGGGAGGGTCTATGGCTACACCTTC.

This chain links TRBV2 with TRBJ1-2; D not resolved. The CDR3 sequence is 13 residues long. Trimming removed 5 bases from V and 5 bases from J, with 12 bases in between. Germline CDR1 is SNHLY and CDR2 is FYNNEI. CDR3 region: CASSREVGYGYTF. The CDR3, as DNA: TGTGCCAGCAGTCGGGAGGTCGGGTATGGCTACACCTTC.

This chain links TRBV9 with TRBJ2-6; 7 nucleotides match TRBD2. Losses at the gene ends were 3 bases for V and 2 bases for J; bases not matched to a gene: 11. CDR1 is SGDLS and CDR2 is YYNGEE in the germline V gene. The CDR3 length is 18 residues. CDR3 DNA: TGTGCCAGCAGCGCCACCGGGACTATTACCCCTGGGGCCAACGTCCTGACTTTC. It translates to CASSATGTITPGANVLTF.

This chain links TRBV6-5 with TRBJ1-6, with 7 bases identical to TRBD1. V gave up 2 bases and J gave up 7 bases; unmatched junction bases: 8. The CDR3 length is 16 residues. The germline V gene has CDR1 MNHEY and CDR2 SVGAGI. The CDR3 here is CASSYRPDRVNSPLHF. For the CDR3, the DNA is TGTGCCAGCAGTTACCGACCAGACAGGGTCAATTCACCCCTCCACTTT.

The chain uses TRBV6-6 and TRBJ1-4; D ambiguous. CDR3 length: 14 amino acids. Trimming removed 4 bases from V and 3 bases from J, with 9 bases in between. Germline-derived CDR1 and CDR2 are MNHNY and SVGAGI (reference sequence). The CDR3: CASSSDGANEKLFF. For the CDR3, the DNA is TGTGCCAGCAGTTCGGACGGGGCTAATGAAAAACTGTTTTTT.

In this sample, this clone turned up once. The genes are TRBV7-9 and TRBJ2-1; tentatively, D is TRBD2 (6 bases). The CDR3 extends over 17 amino acids. Trimming pared 4 bases from V and 5 bases from J, leaving 21 bases between. CDR1 SEHNR and CDR2 FQNEAQ come from the germline V gene (reference sequence). The DNA of the CDR3 is TGTGCCAGCAGCTCATGGGTGGGACGACCGGGGGACAATGAGCAGTTCTTC. Translated, it gives CASSSWVGRPGDNEQFF.

The rearrangement uses TRBV9 and TRBJ2-6; D gene ambiguous. Per the germline V gene, CDR1 is SGDLS and CDR2 is YYNGEE. CDR3 size: 14 residues. Trimming shortened V by 4 bases and J by 0 bases, and 5 bases separated the two germline ends. The CDR3 DNA reads as TGTGCCAGCAGCCCCGTCTCTGGGGCCAACGTCCTGACTTTC. Amino acid sequence: CASSPVSGANVLTF. The entire variable domain, with the rest obtained from reference TRBV9 and TRBJ2-6, is as follows: DSGVTQTPKHLITATGQRVTLRCSPRSGDLSVYWYQQSLDQGLQFLIQYYNGEERAKGNILERFSAQQFPDLHSELNLSSLELGDSALYFCASSPVSGANVLTFGAGSRLTVL.

The gene calls are TRBV5-5 and TRBJ1-2, with 8 bases matching TRBD1. V shed 3 bases and J 4 bases; nucleotides not matched to a gene: 5. The CDR3 runs 14 residues. CDR1 SGHKS and CDR2 YYEKEE come from the germline V gene (reference sequence). CDR3 loop: CASSSRQGRYGYTF. DNA of the CDR3: TGTGCCAGCAGCTCCCGACAGGGGCGCTATGGCTACACCTTC.

This clone has just one count. CDR3 amino acids: CASSLVGTAPEETQYF. In DNA form, the CDR3 reads TGCGCCAGCAGCTTGGTTGGGACTGCTCCTGAAGAGACCCAGTACTTC. V gene TRBV5-1 combines with J gene TRBJ2-5; D might be TRBD2 (6 bases). The CDR3 covers 16 residues. Germline loops: CDR1 SGHRS, CDR2 YFSETQ. Between the trimmed V and J ends, which lost 0 bases and 3 bases, there was a span of 15 bases.

The CDR3 DNA follows: TGTGCCAGCAACAACGGGGGGGCGTTAGCAGATACGCAGTATTTT. Amino acids: CASNNGGALADTQYF. The rearrangement uses TRBV7-6 and TRBJ2-3, with TRBD2 matching over 8 bases. This CDR3 comprises 15 residues. From germline, CDR1 is SGHVS and CDR2 FNYEAQ. With V trimmed by 7 bases and J by 4 bases, 10 bases remained unmatched.

This clone was observed once. V usage is TRBV10-1 and J usage is TRBJ2-5; TRBD1 might be the D (7 bases). Looked up from germline, CDR1 is WNHNN and CDR2 is SYGVQD (reference sequence). With 3 bases removed from V and 1 base from J, the gap between germline ends came to 12 bases. There are 15 residues in the CDR3. CDR3 in DNA: TGCGCCAGCAGTGATGGAGGGACAGCCCAAGAGACCCAGTACTTC. Protein sequence: CASSDGGTAQETQYF.

Only one count was recorded for this clone. Additional DNA sequences in this sample encode the identical CDR3. The CDR3, as DNA: TGTGCCAGCAGTCCGACAGTGAACACTGAAGCTTTCTTT. Amino acids: CASSPTVNTEAFF. This rearrangement joins TRBV12-3 or TRBV12-4 to TRBJ1-1; a possible D gene is TRBD1 (5 bases). V lost 5 bases and J lost 0, with 7 bases in between. The length of the CDR3 is 13 residues.

The gene calls are TRBV18 and TRBJ1-1, with a possible D match to TRBD1 (6 bases). Trimming left V 3 bases short and J 3 bases short, with 14 bases between. CDR1 is KGHSH and CDR2 is LQKENI in the germline V gene. The CDR3 is 15 residues long. DNA of the CDR3: TGTGCCAGCTCACCCGGGGGGCTTCGGGACACTGAAGCTTTCTTT. Residues: CASSPGGLRDTEAFF.

V usage is TRBV4-2 and J usage is TRBJ2-2, with 8 nucleotides matching TRBD2. The germline V gene has CDR1 LGHNA and CDR2 YNFKEQ. CDR3 length: 16 amino acids. Unmatched junction bases numbered 4, after V lost 3 bases and J lost 1 base. The CDR3 region is CASSQRLAGNTGELFF. The CDR3 DNA sequence: TGTGCCAGCAGCCAGAGGCTAGCGGGGAACACCGGGGAGCTGTTTTTT.

The V call is TRBV30, the J call TRBJ1-5; the match to TRBD1 covers 7 bases. V lost 2 bases and J lost 5; bases outside the gene matches: 12. The CDR3 has 16 amino acids. In germline, CDR1 is GTSNPN, CDR2 SVGIG (reference sequence). The DNA of the CDR3 is TGTGCCTGGAGTAAGAAAGGGACAGCGACGGATCAGCCCCAGCATTTT. This sequence encodes CAWSKKGTATDQPQHF.